The 20 T cell receptor beta chains in this list originate from one sample, sequenced in a study of CD8 T cells in Susac syndrome. The RNA input was roughly 0.45 to 1 ug, and it was reverse transcribed with random hexamers. Each CDR3 protein gets one entry after TCRdb re-called the immunoSEQ multiplex PCR reads with MiXCR. The top ten clones hold over 0.12% of a sample with 180,000 or so distinct CDR3 sequences, over 85% of them seen once. Sequencing was done on a sample of CD4+ T cells from PBMCs. These TCRs come from a human donor in good health.

The rearrangement links TRBV20-1 to TRBJ2-5, with TRBD2 matching over 7 bases. The ends lost 3 bases at V and 3 bases at J; junction bases unmatched: 4. CDR3 length: 13 residues. Looked up from germline, CDR1 is DFQATT and CDR2 is SNEGSKA (reference sequence). CDR3 amino acids: CSASRSGKETQYF. The CDR3 nucleotides read TGCAGTGCTAGTCGAAGCGGGAAAGAGACCCAGTACTTC.

This CDR3 reads CASSLGGNYNEQFF. In DNA form, the CDR3 reads TGTGCCAGCAGTTTAGGGGGGAACTACAATGAGCAGTTCTTC. The genes are TRBV12-3 or TRBV12-4 and TRBJ2-1; D may correspond to TRBD1 or TRBD2 (5 bases each). Trimming removed 1 base at V and 3 bases at J, with 7 bases between. The CDR3 is 14 amino acids.

V usage is TRBV7-9 and J usage is TRBJ1-2; 7 bases agree with TRBD1. The CDR3 covers 13 residues. J was trimmed by 13 bases and V by 4 bases; bases with no gene match: 12. Germline lookup yields CDR1 SEHNR and CDR2 FQNEAQ (reference sequence). The CDR3 is CASSSLGQSLGTF. The CDR3 DNA follows: TGTGCCAGCAGCTCACTGGGACAGAGCTTGGGCACCTTC.

The chain carries TRBV15 and TRBJ2-1, with D maybe TRBD1 (6 bases). Germline V gene data show CDR1 as LNHNV and CDR2 as YYDKDF (reference sequence). Trimming stripped 7 bases from V and 0 bases from J, with 16 bases between. CDR3 size: 16 residues. CDR3 loop: CATNQADRSSYNEQFF. Written as DNA, the CDR3 is TGTGCCACCAACCAAGCTGACAGGAGCTCCTACAATGAGCAGTTCTTC. The full variable domain, with the rest looked up from reference TRBV15 and TRBJ2-1, is DAMVIQNPRYQVTQFGKPVTLSCSQTLNHNVMYWYQQKSSQAPKLLFHYYDKDFNNEADTPDNFQSRRPNTSFCFLDIRSPGLGDTAMYLCATNQADRSSYNEQFFGPGTRLTVL.

The gene calls are TRBV2 and TRBJ2-5; unclear D gene. V shed 3 bases and J shed 6 bases, with 8 bases lying between them. This CDR3 spans 12 amino acids. Germline V lookup: CDR1 SNHLY, CDR2 FYNNEI. DNA for the CDR3: TGTGCCAGCAGTGAGGAGCAGCAGACCCAGTACTTC. Translation gives CASSEEQQTQYF.

The rearrangement uses TRBV4-2 and TRBJ2-5; D not resolved. Germline V gene data show CDR1 as LGHNA and CDR2 as YNFKEQ. This CDR3 is built from 14 residues. V was shortened by 0 bases and J by 5 bases, with 10 bases between the two germline ends. CDR3 loop: CASSQDRTSETQYF. The CDR3 DNA reads as TGTGCCAGCAGCCAAGATCGAACGTCGGAGACCCAGTACTTC.

V is TRBV29-1 and J is TRBJ2-3, with a weak D call TRBD1 (5 bases). This CDR3 is 13 amino acids long. V lost 3 bases to trimming and J lost 0 bases, with 7 bases between them. Germline CDR1 is SQVTM and CDR2 is ANQGSEA. The CDR3 DNA follows: TGCAGCGTTGACTCAGGGAGCACAGATACGCAGTATTTT. This encodes CSVDSGSTDTQYF.

The V and J genes are TRBV5-1 and TRBJ2-4; 9 bases align to TRBD1. Losses at the gene ends were 4 bases for V and 7 bases for J; bases not matched to a gene: 6. The length of the CDR3 is 14 residues. CDR1 and CDR2 (germline): SGHRS, YFSETQ. The CDR3 loop is CASSEGQGGNIQYF. DNA of the CDR3: TGCGCCAGCAGCGAGGGACAGGGAGGGAACATTCAGTACTTC.

The V and J genes are TRBV5-4 and TRBJ1-2; D is perhaps TRBD1 (5 bases). This CDR3 region has 14 residues. The germline V and J ends were trimmed by 1 base and 4 bases, with 11 bases remaining between them. Germline CDR1 SGHNT, CDR2 YYREEE (reference sequence). The CDR3 loop is CASSLQGASYGYTF. CDR3 in DNA: TGTGCCAGCAGCTTGCAAGGGGCCTCCTATGGCTACACCTTC. Using reference TRBV5-4 and TRBJ1-2 for the parts outside the CDR3, the full variable domain is ETGVTQSPTHLIKTRGQQVTLRCSSQSGHNTVSWYQQALGQGPQFIFQYYREEENGRGNFPPRFSGLQFPNYSSELNVNALELDDSALYLCASSLQGASYGYTFGSGTRLTVV.

This clonotype was recorded only once. The rearrangement joins TRBV20-1 to TRBJ2-3; 7 bases are a match to TRBD1. This CDR3 is built from 14 residues. V trimming: 4 bases; J trimming: 1 base; junction bases outside the gene matches: 5. From germline, CDR1 is DFQATT and CDR2 SNEGSKA (reference sequence). Here the CDR3 reads CSAKQGWGTDTQYF. For the CDR3, the DNA is TGCAGTGCTAAACAGGGGTGGGGCACAGATACGCAGTATTTT.

The chain employs TRBV5-1 and TRBJ1-6; D is uncertain. Germline CDR1 and CDR2: SGHRS and YFSETQ. The CDR3 length is 16 residues. The ends were cut back, 1 base at V and 5 bases at J, with 13 bases in the middle. DNA for the CDR3: TGCGCCAGCAGCTTGTCTGGAGTCGGAAATAATTCACCCCTCCACTTT. Protein product: CASSLSGVGNNSPLHF.

The gene calls are TRBV7-9 and TRBJ2-1, with 10 bases that match TRBD2. V was pared by 1 base and J by 6 bases, with 3 bases of the junction left unmatched. Germline values: CDR1 SEHNR, CDR2 FQNEAQ (reference sequence). The CDR3 is 15 amino acids. CDR3 residues: CASSLVLAGANEQFF. DNA of the CDR3: TGTGCCAGCAGCTTAGTTCTAGCGGGGGCCAATGAGCAGTTCTTC. The full variable domain, in which reference TRBV7-9 and TRBJ2-1 provide the parts outside the CDR3, is DTGVSQNPRHKITKRGQNVTFRCDPISEHNRLYWYRQTLGQGPEFLTYFQNEAQLEKSRLLSDRFSAERPKGSFSTLEIQRTEQGDSAMYLCASSLVLAGANEQFFGPGTRLTVL.

V is TRBV2 and J is TRBJ2-7; D may correspond to TRBD1 or TRBD2 (5 bases each). Germline assignment: CDR1 SNHLY and CDR2 FYNNEI. The CDR3 has 13 amino acids. With 7 bases removed from V and 2 bases from J, the gap between germline ends came to 12 bases. The CDR3 protein is CASTAGAAYEQYF. CDR3 coding DNA: TGTGCCAGCACTGCCGGGGCGGCCTACGAGCAGTACTTC. Based on the CDR3 plus reference TRBV2 and TRBJ2-7, the full variable domain is EPEVTQTPSHQVTQMGQEVILRCVPISNHLYFYWYRQILGQKVEFLVSFYNNEISEKSEIFDDQFSVERPDGSNFTLKIRSTKLEDSAMYFCASTAGAAYEQYFGPGTRLTVT.

The chain links TRBV4-2 to TRBJ2-2, with D possibly being TRBD1 (6 bases). This CDR3 comprises 15 residues. Trimming shortened V by 4 bases and J by 1 base, and 10 bases separated the two germline ends. Per the germline V gene, CDR1 is LGHNA and CDR2 is YNFKEQ. The CDR3 nucleotides are TGTGCCAGCAGCCCTTCGGACAGGAACACCGGGGAGCTGTTTTTT. It translates to CASSPSDRNTGELFF.

Concerning this clonotype itself: The junction does not match germline at one end; this may be a read error. This chain connects TRBV7-3 to TRBJ2-7; TRBD2 matches 8 bases. The V gene's germline CDR1 is SGHTA and CDR2 FQGTGA. The CDR3 is 14 amino acids. CDR3 in amino acids: CASSLQRGSTEQYF. CDR3 sequence (DNA): TGTGCCAGCAGCTTGCAGCGGGGGTCTACCGAGCAGTACTTT.

The DNA for the CDR3 is TGTGCCAGCAGCTTGGGAGGAGGGGGCGGTGAGCAGTTCTTC. It translates to CASSLGGGGGEQFF. The rearrangement uses TRBV5-6 and TRBJ2-1; D perhaps matches TRBD1 (7 bases). The V gene lost 0 bases and the J gene lost 9 bases, with 13 bases spanning the gap. Germline CDR1 is SGHDT and CDR2 is YYEEEE. CDR3 length: 14 amino acids.

The chain recombines TRBV14 with TRBJ2-7, with a weak D call TRBD2 (6 bases). Per the germline V gene, CDR1 is SGHDN and CDR2 is FVKESK. V dropped 4 bases and J dropped 10 bases, with 17 bases sitting between them. The CDR3 spans 13 residues. CDR3 in amino acids: CASSPGIGGRQYF. The CDR3 nucleotides read TGTGCCAGCAGCCCCGGGATCGGGGGAAGACAGTACTTC. Full variable domain (remainder filled in from reference TRBV14 and TRBJ2-7): EAGVTQFPSHSVIEKGQTVTLRCDPISGHDNLYWYRRVMGKEIKFLLHFVKESKQDESGMPNNRFLAERTGGTYSTLKVQPAELEDSGVYFCASSPGIGGRQYFGPGTRLTVT.

The genes are TRBV6-2 or TRBV6-3 and TRBJ1-5; 8 positions agree with TRBD1. Germline CDR1 reads MNHEY; CDR2 reads SVGEGT. The CDR3 is 16 residues long. V dropped 5 bases and J dropped 0; count of bases not matched to a gene: 6. Written as DNA, the CDR3 is TGTGCCAGCAGTAAGCCGACAGGGGTTAGCAATCAGCCCCAGCATTTT. Translated: CASSKPTGVSNQPQHF.

V gene TRBV3-1 combines with J gene TRBJ2-5; 10 bases agree with TRBD2. After removal of 4 bases from V and 6 bases from J, the junction contained 5 bases not matched to a gene. CDR1 is LGHDT and CDR2 is YNNKEL in the germline V gene (reference sequence). This CDR3 is 14 amino acids long. DNA for the CDR3: TGTGCCAGCAGCCTTAGCGGGGGGAGGCAGACCCAGTACTTC. It codes for CASSLSGGRQTQYF.

This chain joins TRBV28 and TRBJ2-5; either TRBD1 or TRBD2 may supply D (6 bases each). Trimming pared 6 bases from V and 5 bases from J, leaving 22 bases between. The germline V gene has CDR1 MDHEN and CDR2 SYDVKM. The CDR3 contains 16 residues. The DNA for the CDR3 is TGTGCCAGCAGCATCCGTCACCCGGGGGCCGGGGAGACCCAGTACTTC. Translating gives CASSIRHPGAGETQYF. Using reference TRBV28 and TRBJ2-5 for the parts outside the CDR3, the full variable domain is DVKVTQSSRYLVKRTGEKVFLECVQDMDHENMFWYRQDPGLGLRLIYFSYDVKMKEKGDIPEGYSVSREKKERFSLILESASTNQTSMYLCASSIRHPGAGETQYFGPGTRLLVL.